These T cell receptor beta chains were read from a single sample in a study of response to subunit inactivated influenza vaccine. TCRdb analysed the RT-PCR reads with MiXCR anew, one entry per CDR3 protein. The table records about 540,000 distinct CDR3 sequences, less than 25% of them present only once. This same sample was also part of a study on T cells expressing NK-cell markers.

Source: CD4+ T cells sorted from PBMCs, taken about 11 days after vaccination. The receptors shown here come from a middle-aged man who received an inactivated influenza vaccine. The CDR3 runs from the conserved cysteine through the conserved F or W. A D gene is named only where the DNA matches it firmly. Part of the rows lack a size; the others show once, few, many or a class for expanded clones.

>few|TRBJ2-1|TRBV20-1|-
TGCAGTGCTCCCGCCCCCCCGAGCTCCTACAATGAGCAGTTCTTC
CSAPAPPSSYNEQFF
>-|TRBJ2-2|TRBV6-1|-
TGTGCCAGCAGTATGGGACGGCGAAGCACCGGGGAGCTGTTTTTT
CASSMGRRSTGELFF
>few|TRBJ1-6|TRBV20-1|-
TGCAGTGCTAGGGATGGTGCCCGGTCTAATTCACCCCTCCACTTT
CSARDGARSNSPLHF
>-|TRBJ1-2|TRBV27|-
TGTGCCAGCAGTTTAGGACCCTTGAACAGGGTAATGAGTGGCTACACCTTC
CASSLGPLNRVMSGYTF
>many|TRBJ2-3|TRBV5-1|TRBD1
TGCGCCAGCAGCCACGGACAGGGCTCAGATACGCAGTATTTT
CASSHGQGSDTQYF
>-|TRBJ2-1|TRBV7-3|TRBD2
TGTGCCAGCAGCTCTAGGACTAGCGGGAGCGTGAATGAGCAGTTCTTC
CASSSRTSGSVNEQFF
>many|TRBJ2-7|TRBV12-3/TRBV12-4|-
TGTGCCAGCAGCCCACAGGTCTCCTACGAGCAGTACTTC
CASSPQVSYEQYF
>many|TRBJ2-3|TRBV20-1|-
TGCAGTGCTAGAGGGGGGACGGATACGCAGTATTTT
CSARGGTDTQYF
>few|TRBJ2-7|TRBV12-3/TRBV12-4|-
TGTGCCAGCAGTTCGGGAGTTTGGCAGTACTTC
CASSSGVWQYF
>many|TRBJ2-7|TRBV20-1|-
TGCAGTGCTAGAGATGACACCTACGAGCAGTACTTC
CSARDDTYEQYF
>many|TRBJ2-5|TRBV7-3|-
TGTGCCAGCAGCCCCCAGGGCTCACGCCACTCGACCCAGTACTTC
CASSPQGSRHSTQYF
>-|TRBJ1-1|TRBV12-3/TRBV12-4|-
TGTGCCAGCAACAGCATGAACACTGAAGCTTTCTTT
CASNSMNTEAFF
>-|TRBJ1-3|TRBV10-3|-
TGTGCCATCGGCTCAGGGTTGGATTACACCATATATTTT
CAIGSGLDYTIYF
>-|TRBJ1-4|TRBV7-8|-
TGTGCCAGCAGCTTAGTTCGGGAAAAACTGTTTTTT
CASSLVREKLFF
>few|TRBJ1-6|TRBV5-6|-
TGTGCCAGCACGACCCGGAGGTTGGATTCACCCCTCCACTTT
CASTTRRLDSPLHF
>once|TRBJ2-3|TRBV5-1|TRBD2
TGCGCCAGCTACTGGGCGGGAGGAGGTGATACGCAGTATTTT
CASYWAGGGDTQYF
>few|TRBJ2-7|TRBV7-9|-
TGTGCCAGCAGCTTAGGGGTGGGCTCAAGGGCCTACGAGCAGTACTTC
CASSLGVGSRAYEQYF
>few|TRBJ2-5|TRBV7-2|-
TGTGCCAGCAGCCCATCTAGGACAGAAGAGACCCAGTACTTC
CASSPSRTEETQYF
>-|TRBJ1-1|TRBV7-9|TRBD1
TGTGCCAGCAGCCACCGGGACAGTGCGACTGAAGCTTTCTTT
CASSHRDSATEAFF
>-|TRBJ1-2|TRBV7-2|-
TGTGCCAGCAGCTTAGTCCCCTATGGCTACACCTTC
CASSLVPYGYTF
>-|TRBJ2-3|TRBV9|-
TGTGCCAGCAGCCCCTCGGTCGGGGATACGCAGTATTTT
CASSPSVGDTQYF
>few|TRBJ2-1|TRBV6-1|TRBD2
TGTGCCAGCAGCCTCGGACTAGCGGGGGGTCACAATGAGCAGTTCTTC
CASSLGLAGGHNEQFF
>few|TRBJ2-7|TRBV4-3|-
TGCGCCAGCAGCCAACGTCCCGGGACGGGCAGGACTAGGGGGATTGACGAGCAGTACTTC
CASSQRPGTGRTRGIDEQYF
>-|TRBJ2-5|TRBV7-6|-
TGTGCCAGCAGCTTAGGGACAGCCGCCGAGACCCAGTACTTC
CASSLGTAAETQYF
>-|TRBJ2-1|TRBV12-3/TRBV12-4|-
TGTGCCAGCAGTTCTGTCTCGGGCAATGAGCAGTTCTTC
CASSSVSGNEQFF
>few|TRBJ2-3|TRBV11-2|TRBD2
TGTGCCAGCAGTACGGGACTAGCGGGCTTGTCAGATACGCAGTATTTT
CASSTGLAGLSDTQYF
>few|TRBJ1-6|TRBV7-9|-
TGTGCCAGCAGCTTAGATACGAGGGGAAATTCACCCCTCCACTTT
CASSLDTRGNSPLHF
>-|TRBJ1-4|TRBV5-1|-
TGCGCCAGCAGCTTGGATGGTCAACGGAATGAAAAACTGTTTTTT
CASSLDGQRNEKLFF
>-|TRBJ2-2|TRBV4-3|-
TGCGCCAGCAGCCAAGATCACGGGGTCACCGGGGAGCTGTTTTTT
CASSQDHGVTGELFF
>-|TRBJ2-2|TRBV11-2|TRBD2
TGTGCCAGCAGCTACTCGGGACTAGCGGGGACCGGGGAGCTGTTTTTT
CASSYSGLAGTGELFF
>-|TRBJ2-2|TRBV11-1|TRBD2
TGTGCCAGCAGCTTATTGGCTAGCGGGAGCGAGAACACCGGGGAGCTGTTTTTT
CASSLLASGSENTGELFF
>few|TRBJ2-3|TRBV6-1|-
TGTGCCAGCAGGCAGCCGACTAGTTCGGATACGCAGTATTTT
CASRQPTSSDTQYF
>few|TRBJ2-2|TRBV3-1|-
TGTGCCAGCACCACAGTAGGGTCCGGGGAGCTGTTTTTT
CASTTVGSGELFF
>few|TRBJ2-4|TRBV19|-
TGTGCCAGTGGCCCGAGGGGGTGGGACAAGAACATTCAGTACTTC
CASGPRGWDKNIQYF
>-|TRBJ2-3|TRBV6-2/TRBV6-3|TRBD1
TGTGCCAGCAGTAGGACAGGGGGCCAAAGGGGAGGTACGCAGTATTTT
CASSRTGGQRGGTQYF
>few|TRBJ2-1|TRBV7-2|TRBD2
TGTGCCAGCAGCCGGAGCCTAGCGGGAGGCTCCTACAATGAGCAGTTCTTC
CASSRSLAGGSYNEQFF
>-|TRBJ1-1|TRBV20-1|TRBD1
TGCAGTGCTAGGGACAGGGGGGTCAGCACTGAAGCTTTCTTT
CSARDRGVSTEAFF
>-|TRBJ1-6|TRBV28|-
TGTGCCAGCAGTCCCCCCACTCGGATTAATTCACCCCTCCACTTT
CASSPPTRINSPLHF
>-|TRBJ2-5|TRBV29-1|-
TGCAGCGTTGGTGATTTGCGACAAGAGACCCAGTACTTC
CSVGDLRQETQYF
>few|TRBJ2-1|TRBV3-1|TRBD2
TGTGCCAGCAGCCAAGAACTAGCGGGAGGCAATGAGCAGTTCTTC
CASSQELAGGNEQFF
>-|TRBJ2-3|TRBV5-5|-
TGTGCCAGCAGCTTGGGGACAGAAATCGACCTCACAGATACGCAGTATTTT
CASSLGTEIDLTDTQYF
>-|TRBJ2-3|TRBV15|-
TGTGCCACCAGTAGAACGGGGACCGCAAAACAGACAGATACGCAGTATTTT
CATSRTGTAKQTDTQYF
>-|TRBJ2-4|TRBV28|TRBD1
TGTGCCAGCAACGCCAGGGGGCGGATTCAGTACTTC
CASNARGRIQYF